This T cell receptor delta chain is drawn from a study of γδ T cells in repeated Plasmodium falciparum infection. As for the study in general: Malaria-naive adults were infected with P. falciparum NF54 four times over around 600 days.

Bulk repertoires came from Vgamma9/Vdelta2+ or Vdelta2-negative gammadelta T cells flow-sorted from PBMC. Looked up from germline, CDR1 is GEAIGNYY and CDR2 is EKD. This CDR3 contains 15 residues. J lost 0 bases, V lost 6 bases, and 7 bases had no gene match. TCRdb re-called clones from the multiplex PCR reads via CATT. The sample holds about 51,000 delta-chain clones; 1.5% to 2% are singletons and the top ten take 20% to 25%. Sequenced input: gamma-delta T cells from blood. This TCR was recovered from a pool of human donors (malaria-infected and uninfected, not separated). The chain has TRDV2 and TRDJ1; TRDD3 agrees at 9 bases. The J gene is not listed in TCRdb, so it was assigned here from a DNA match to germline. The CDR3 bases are TGTGCCTGTTTTGTACTGGGGGACCACACCGATAAACTCATCTTT. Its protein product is CACFVLGDHTDKLIF.